This TCR beta chain came from a study of graft-versus-host responses after intestinal transplantation. Study details: Multivisceral, liver-intestinal, or isolated intestinal transplants were received by the recipients. Recipients were all induced with anti-thymocyte globulin, then given tacrolimus and steroids for 2 to 3 years.

The V end lost 0 bases, the J end lost 2 bases, and 14 bases lay between the germline ends. The CDR3 is made up of 16 amino acids. Germline assignment: CDR1 SGHRS and CDR2 YFSETQ. Generated by immunoSEQ multiplex PCR, the TCRdb table keeps only in-frame clones and is missing some. This sample has fewer than 25,000 clones, with around 43% found just once. Responders that carried the CFSE label, approximately 200,000 of them, were plated with approximately 200,000 irradiated, violet-dye-labeled stimulator cells. Proliferating responders of the CD3+CD4+ and CD3+CD8+ phenotypes with low CFSE were sorted after the reaction. This clone was detected a few times.

The sequences come from alloreactive CD8+ T cells from a mixed lymphocyte reaction culture, collected before transplantation. Subset indicated: CFSE-low proliferating T cells sorted from roughly 6-day pre-transplant mixed lymphocyte reaction (GvH or HvG direction). The V gene is TRBV5-1, the J gene TRBJ2-5, with a possible D match to TRBD2 (5 bases). The clonotype comes from a human patient who was an organ donor for intestinal transplantation. CDR3 coding DNA: TGCGCCAGCAGCTTGGAATATCGGGGTCAGCAAGAGACCCAGTACTTC. Its translation is CASSLEYRGQQETQYF. Together with reference TRBV5-1 and TRBJ2-5, the CDR3 gives the full variable domain: KAGVTQTPRYLIKTRGQQVTLSCSPISGHRSVSWYQQTPGQGLQFLFEYFSETQRNKGNFPGRFSGRQFSNSRSEMNVSTLELGDSALYLCASSLEYRGQQETQYFGPGTRLLVL.